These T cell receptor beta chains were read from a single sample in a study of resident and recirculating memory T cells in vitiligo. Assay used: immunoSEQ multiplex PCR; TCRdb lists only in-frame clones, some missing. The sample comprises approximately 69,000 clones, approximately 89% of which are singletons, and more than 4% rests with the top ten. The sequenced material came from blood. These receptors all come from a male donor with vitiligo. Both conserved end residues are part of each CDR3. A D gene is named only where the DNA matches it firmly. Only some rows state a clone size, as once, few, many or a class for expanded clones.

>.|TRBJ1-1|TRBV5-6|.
CASSLAGIREGRHSTEAFF
TGTGCCAGCAGCTTGGCGGGAATCAGGGAGGGGAGACACAGCACTGAAGCTTTCTTT
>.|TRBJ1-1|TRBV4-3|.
CASSQDFVRADTEAFF
TGCGCCAGCAGCCAAGATTTTGTCAGGGCAGACACTGAAGCTTTCTTT
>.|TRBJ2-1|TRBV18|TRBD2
CASSEASGYNEQFF
TGTGCCAGCTCAGAGGCTAGCGGGTACAATGAGCAGTTCTTC
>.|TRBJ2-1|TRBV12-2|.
CASRLEPRQGHYNEQFF
TGTGCAAGTCGCTTAGAGCCCCGACAGGGTCACTACAATGAGCAGTTCTTC
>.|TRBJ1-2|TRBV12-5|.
CASGLAPWTVVGSGYTF
TGTGCTAGTGGTTTGGCTCCCTGGACAGTCGTGGGTAGTGGCTACACCTTC
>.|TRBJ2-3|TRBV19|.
CASSMGAGGSTDTQYF
TGTGCCAGTAGTATGGGGGCGGGCGGGAGCACAGATACGCAGTATTTT
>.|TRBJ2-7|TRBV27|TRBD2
CASRRGGNHQQYF
TGTGCCAGCAGGCGGGGGGGCAATCATCAGCAGTACTTC
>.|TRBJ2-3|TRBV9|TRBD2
CASSSSGGSSSTDTQYF
TGTGCCAGCAGCTCCAGCGGGGGGTCCTCTAGCACAGATACGCAGTATTTT
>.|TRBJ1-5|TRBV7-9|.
CASSFYGGNQPQHF
TGTGCCAGCAGCTTTTACGGGGGCAATCAGCCCCAGCATTTT
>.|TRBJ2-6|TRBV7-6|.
CAIRARGANVLTF
TGTGCTATAAGAGCCCGGGGGGCCAACGTCCTGACTTTC
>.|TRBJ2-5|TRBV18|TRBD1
CASSPPGQGETQYF
TGTGCCAGCTCACCACCGGGACAGGGGGAGACCCAGTACTTC
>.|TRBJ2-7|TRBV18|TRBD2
CASSPSRGELSYEQYF
TGTGCCAGCTCACCAAGTCGGGGGGAACTCTCCTACGAGCAGTACTTC
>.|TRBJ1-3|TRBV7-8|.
CASSLESVSGNTIYF
TGTGCCAGCAGCTTAGAATCGGTCTCTGGAAACACCATATATTTT
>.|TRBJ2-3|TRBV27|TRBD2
CASSPGGATDTQYF
TGTGCCAGCAGTCCGGGGGGGGCCACAGATACGCAGTATTTT
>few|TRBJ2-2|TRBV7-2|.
CASRPTGTGELFF
TGTGCCAGCAGACCCACAGGAACCGGGGAGCTGTTTTTT
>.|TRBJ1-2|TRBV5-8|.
CASSRKQGNFNYGYTF
TGTGCCAGCAGCCGTAAACAGGGAAACTTTAACTATGGCTACACCTTC
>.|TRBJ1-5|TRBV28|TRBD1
CASSPDRVNSNQPQHF
TGTGCCAGCAGTCCCGACAGGGTCAATAGCAATCAGCCCCAGCATTTT
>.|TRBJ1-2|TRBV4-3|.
CASSFGQGYTF
TGCGCCAGCAGCTTTGGACAGGGCTACACCTTC
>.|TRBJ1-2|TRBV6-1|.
CASMGYKDGYTF
TGTGCCAGCATGGGCTACAAAGATGGCTACACCTTC
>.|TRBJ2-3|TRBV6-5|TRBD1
CASRTDRGADTQYF
TGTGCCAGCAGAACGGACAGGGGCGCAGATACGCAGTATTTT
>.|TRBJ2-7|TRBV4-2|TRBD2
CASSQGEIAGGRSYGQYF
TGTGCCAGCAGCCAAGGAGAAATAGCGGGGGGGAGGTCCTACGGGCAGTACTTC
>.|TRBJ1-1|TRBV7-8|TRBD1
CASSPGTGGTEAFF
TGTGCCAGCAGTCCCGGGACAGGGGGAACTGAAGCTTTCTTT
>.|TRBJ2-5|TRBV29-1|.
CSVEGYQETQYF
TGCAGCGTGGAGGGGTACCAAGAGACCCAGTACTTC
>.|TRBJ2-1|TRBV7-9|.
CASSFGAQGLDNEQFF
TGTGCCAGCAGCTTCGGGGCCCAGGGGCTTGACAATGAGCAGTTCTTC
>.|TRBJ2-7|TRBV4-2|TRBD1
CASRIGTGDYEQYF
TGTGCCAGCAGAATCGGGACAGGAGACTACGAGCAGTACTTC
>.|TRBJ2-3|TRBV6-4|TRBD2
CASSDSGTSADTQYF
TGTGCCAGCAGTGACTCCGGGACTAGCGCAGATACGCAGTATTTT
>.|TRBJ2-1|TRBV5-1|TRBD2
CASSGDSGTSGGAEFF
TGCGCCAGCAGCGGGGATTCGGGGACTAGCGGGGGGGCAGAGTTCTTC
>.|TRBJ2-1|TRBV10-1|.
CAAGGSSYNEQFF
TGCGCAGCAGGGGGGAGCTCCTACAATGAGCAGTTCTTC
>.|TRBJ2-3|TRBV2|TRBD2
CASSIGLAASTDTQYF
TGTGCCAGCAGTATAGGACTAGCGGCTAGCACAGATACGCAGTATTTT
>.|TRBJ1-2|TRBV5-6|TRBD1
CASSTGTAVFWGYTF
TGTGCCAGCAGCACCGGGACAGCGGTTTTTTGGGGCTACACCTTC
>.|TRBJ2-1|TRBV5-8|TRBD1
CASSPGTGGRDEQFF
TGTGCCAGCAGCCCCGGGACAGGGGGCCGGGATGAGCAGTTCTTC
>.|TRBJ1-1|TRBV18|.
CASSPGLQNTEAFF
TGTGCCAGCTCACCGGGACTACAGAACACTGAAGCTTTCTTT
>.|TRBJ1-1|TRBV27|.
CASSRRENTEAFF
TGTGCCAGCAGCAGACGGGAGAACACTGAAGCTTTCTTT
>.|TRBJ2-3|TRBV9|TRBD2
CASSVARGAGDTQYF
TGTGCCAGCAGCGTAGCTAGGGGAGCGGGGGATACGCAGTATTTT
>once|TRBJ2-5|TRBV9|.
CASSPGNIQETQYF
TGTGCCAGCAGCCCAGGGAACATTCAAGAGACCCAGTACTTC
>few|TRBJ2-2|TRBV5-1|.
CASSLELSTGELFF
TGCGCCAGCAGCTTGGAGTTGAGCACCGGGGAGCTGTTTTTT
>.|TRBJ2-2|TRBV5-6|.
CASSRLASSTGELFF
TGTGCCAGCAGCCGCCTAGCTTCGAGCACCGGGGAGCTGTTTTTT
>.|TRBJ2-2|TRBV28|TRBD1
CASSLVDRDTGELFF
TGTGCCAGCAGTTTAGTGGACAGGGACACCGGGGAGCTGTTTTTT
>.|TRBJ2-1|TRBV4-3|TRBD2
CASSLSGGEYNEQFF
TGCGCCAGCAGCCTGAGCGGGGGGGAATACAATGAGCAGTTCTTC
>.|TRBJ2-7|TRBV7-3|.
CASSSGQRYEQYF
TGTGCCAGCAGCTCCGGTCAGAGGTACGAGCAGTACTTC
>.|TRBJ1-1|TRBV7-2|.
CASSFSSNTEAFF
TGTGCCAGCAGCTTTTCTAGTAACACTGAAGCTTTCTTT
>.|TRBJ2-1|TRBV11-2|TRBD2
CASRKPRGTSGGANEQFF
TGTGCCAGCAGAAAACCCCGAGGGACTAGCGGGGGGGCTAATGAGCAGTTCTTC
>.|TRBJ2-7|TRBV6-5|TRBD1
CASSYSGQGYEQYF
TGTGCCAGCAGTTACTCGGGACAGGGCTACGAGCAGTACTTC
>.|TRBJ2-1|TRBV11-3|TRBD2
CASSLGLAGGNEQFF
TGTGCCAGCAGCTTGGGACTAGCGGGGGGCAATGAGCAGTTCTTC
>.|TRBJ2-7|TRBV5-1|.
CASSPGSPRVSYEQYF
TGCGCCAGCAGCCCAGGATCCCCCAGGGTTTCCTACGAGCAGTACTTC
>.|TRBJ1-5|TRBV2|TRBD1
CASRGQGHQPQHF
TGTGCCAGCAGGGGACAGGGTCATCAGCCCCAGCATTTT